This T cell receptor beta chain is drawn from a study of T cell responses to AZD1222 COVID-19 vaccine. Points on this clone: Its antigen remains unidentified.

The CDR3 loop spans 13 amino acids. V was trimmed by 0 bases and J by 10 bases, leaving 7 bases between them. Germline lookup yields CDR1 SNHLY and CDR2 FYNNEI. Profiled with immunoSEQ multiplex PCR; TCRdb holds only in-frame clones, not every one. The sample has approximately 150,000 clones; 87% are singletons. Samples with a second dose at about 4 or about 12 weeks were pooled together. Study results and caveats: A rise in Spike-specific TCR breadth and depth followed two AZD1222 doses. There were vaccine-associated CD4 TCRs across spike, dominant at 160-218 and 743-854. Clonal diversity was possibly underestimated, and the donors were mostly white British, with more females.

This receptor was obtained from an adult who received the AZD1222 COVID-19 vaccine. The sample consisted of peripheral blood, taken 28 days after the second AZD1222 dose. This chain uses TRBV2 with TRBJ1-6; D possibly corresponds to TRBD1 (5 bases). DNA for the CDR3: TGTGCCAGCAGTGAAGCGGGGGACTCACCCCTCCACTTT. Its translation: CASSEAGDSPLHF.